Following are 20 T cell receptor beta chains from one sample sequenced in a study of identifying expanded T cells in peripheral blood. Sequencing was performed with immunoSEQ multiplex PCR; in TCRdb, only in-frame clones are kept and a portion is missing. The repertoire holds some 93,000 clones, around nine tenths seen once, with roughly 3.9% in the top ten. Sequencing input: blood. These receptors all come from a person aged 18-70 years in good health.

The chain links TRBV19 to TRBJ1-1; 7 bases are shared with TRBD1. The germline V gene has CDR1 LNHDA and CDR2 SQIVND (reference sequence). Losses at the gene ends were 4 bases for V and 5 bases for J; bases not matched to a gene: 4. This CDR3 contains 13 residues. CDR3: CASSTQGKTEAFF. For the CDR3, the DNA is TGTGCCAGTAGTACACAGGGGAAGACTGAAGCTTTCTTT.

The rearrangement links TRBV6-4 to TRBJ2-3; TRBD2 matches at 9 bases. Losses at the gene ends were 0 bases for V and 8 bases for J; bases not matched to a gene: 9. The CDR3 loop spans 16 amino acids. Germline CDR1 is MRHNA and CDR2 is SNTAGT. CDR3 amino acids: CASSDSAGGGAGTQYF. The CDR3 coding sequence is TGTGCCAGCAGTGACTCCGCGGGCGGGGGGGCCGGTACGCAGTATTTT.

This chain uses TRBV6-6 with TRBJ2-3; 9 nucleotides match TRBD1. Germline assignment: CDR1 MNHNY and CDR2 SVGAGI (reference sequence). The CDR3 contains 16 residues. Trimming at V came to 4 bases and at J to 4 bases, leaving 9 bases not matched to a gene. CDR3 residues: CASSSRDRDRPDTQYF. As DNA, the CDR3 is TGTGCCAGCAGTTCCCGGGACAGGGATCGACCAGATACGCAGTATTTT.

The CDR3, as DNA: TGTGCCAGCAGCTTAGCGAGACTAGCGGGAATGGACATTCAGTACTTC. Protein product: CASSLARLAGMDIQYF. The gene calls are TRBV11-1 and TRBJ2-4; 11 nucleotides align to TRBD2. The germline gives CDR1 SGHAT, CDR2 FQDESV (reference sequence). J gave up 8 bases and V 0 bases, and 6 bases lay outside the gene matches. CDR3 size: 16 residues.

V and J are TRBV28 and TRBJ1-4; D remains unclear. This CDR3 has 16 amino acids. Per germline, CDR1 MDHEN and CDR2 SYDVKM. The V gene lost 6 bases and the J gene lost 4 bases, with 18 bases spanning the gap. CDR3 coding DNA: TGTGCCAGCAGAGAGGGATTCGGGGTGAATAATGAAAAACTGTTTTTT. Its protein is CASREGFGVNNEKLFF. The full variable domain, its missing parts supplied by reference TRBV28 and TRBJ1-4, is DVKVTQSSRYLVKRTGEKVFLECVQDMDHENMFWYRQDPGLGLRLIYFSYDVKMKEKGDIPEGYSVSREKKERFSLILESASTNQTSMYLCASREGFGVNNEKLFFGSGTQLSVL.

The chain combines TRBV5-6 with TRBJ2-2; TRBD1 matches 9 bases. The CDR3 loop spans 16 amino acids. In germline, CDR1 is SGHDT, CDR2 YYEEEE. V shed 3 bases, J shed 4 bases, and the junction held 7 bases outside the gene matches. CDR3 in amino acids: CASSSKGQGVTGELFF. For the CDR3, the DNA is TGTGCCAGCAGCTCCAAGGGACAGGGAGTCACCGGGGAGCTGTTTTTT.

The chain recombines TRBV7-3 with TRBJ2-2; 10 nucleotides line up with TRBD2. CDR1 and CDR2 from the germline V gene are SGHTA and FQGTGA. This CDR3 contains 17 residues. With V trimmed by 3 bases and J by 3 bases, 7 bases remained unmatched. CDR3 amino acids: CASSLYGLAVYTGELFF. The DNA of the CDR3 is TGTGCCAGCAGCTTGTATGGACTAGCGGTATACACCGGGGAGCTGTTTTTT. Using reference TRBV7-3 and TRBJ2-2 for the parts outside the CDR3, the full variable domain is GAGVSQTPSNKVTEKGKYVELRCDPISGHTALYWYRQSLGQGPEFLIYFQGTGAADDSGLPNDRFFAVRPEGSVSTLKIQRTERGDSAVYLCASSLYGLAVYTGELFFGEGSRLTVL.

The CDR3 DNA follows: TGTGCCACCAGCAGTCGGCACCTTCAAGAGACCCAGTACTTC. It yields the protein CATSSRHLQETQYF. J is TRBJ2-5 and V is TRBV15; D remains unclear. This CDR3 contains 14 residues. Germline CDR1 LNHNV, CDR2 YYDKDF (reference sequence). Trimming cost V 3 bases and J 2 bases, with 10 bases left between them.

The chain combines TRBV27 with TRBJ2-1; D is perhaps TRBD1 or TRBD2 (5 bases each). The CDR3 extends over 14 amino acids. Germline V gene lookup returns CDR1 MNHEY and CDR2 SMNVEV (reference sequence). V was pared by 5 bases and J by 12 bases, with 20 bases between. The CDR3 DNA reads TGTGCCAGCAGTCCTTGGGGACCGGGAATAGCGCAGTTCTTC. Protein: CASSPWGPGIAQFF.

The chain employs TRBV4-1 and TRBJ1-4, with D perhaps TRBD1 (6 bases). Deletions cut 3 bases from V and 8 bases from J, with 22 bases between. There are 17 residues in the CDR3. Germline V CDR1 and CDR2: MGHRA, YSYEKL. As DNA, the CDR3 is TGCGCCAGCAGCCACCTACTCCGAGGGGGGCGCGGAGAAAAACTGTTTTTT. Translated: CASSHLLRGGRGEKLFF.

CDR3 sequence (DNA): TGCGCCAGCAGCCACCAAGAGGGCTCGTCTACCGGGGAGCTGTTTTTT. Its translation: CASSHQEGSSTGELFF. The chain is built from TRBV4-1 and TRBJ2-2; possible D gene TRBD2, 5 bases. The germline CDR1 and CDR2 sequences are MGHRA and YSYEKL. The CDR3 consists of 16 residues. Trimming removed 3 bases at V and 5 bases at J, with 16 bases between.

This clone was counted between two and nine times. This chain joins TRBV2 and TRBJ1-6; the D gene is possibly TRBD1 (5 bases). Germline loops: CDR1 SNHLY, CDR2 FYNNEI. There are 15 residues in the CDR3. Trimming took off 3 bases at V and 5 bases at J, with 11 bases between the two ends. The CDR3 DNA reads as TGTGCCAGCAGTGACTCCGGGGCCAATAATTCACCCCTCCACTTT. Encoded protein: CASSDSGANNSPLHF.

The chain uses TRBV16 and TRBJ2-3; TRBD2 might be the D (6 bases). The CDR3 sequence is 15 residues long. The V gene's germline CDR1 is KGHSY and CDR2 FQNENV. V was pared by 1 base and J by 1 base, with 9 bases between. CDR3 bases: TGTGCCAGCAGCCAATTGAGGAGGGGCACAGATACGCAGTATTTT. Protein sequence: CASSQLRRGTDTQYF.

V and J are TRBV20-1 and TRBJ2-5; D not certain. CDR1 and CDR2 (germline): DFQATT, SNEGSKA (reference sequence). This CDR3 region has 11 residues. Trimming left V 6 bases short and J 0 bases short, with 5 bases between. In nucleotides, the CDR3 is TGCAGTGCGCAGTACCAAGAGACCCAGTACTTC. This translates into CSAQYQETQYF.

This chain uses TRBV5-6 with TRBJ1-5, with no clear D. Germline V gene data show CDR1 as SGHDT and CDR2 as YYEEEE. Trimming shortened V by 3 bases and J by 0 bases, and 10 bases separated the two germline ends. The CDR3 covers 15 residues. CDR3 loop: CASSYKGYSNQPQHF. CDR3 DNA sequence: TGTGCCAGCAGCTACAAAGGTTATAGCAATCAGCCCCAGCATTTT.

The CDR3 loop is CASSLSGTSYNEQFF. The CDR3 DNA follows: TGTGCCAGCAGCTTATCAGGGACCTCCTACAATGAGCAGTTCTTC. The V gene is TRBV7-3, the J gene TRBJ2-1; perhaps D is TRBD1 or TRBD2 (5 bases each). Germline V lookup: CDR1 SGHTA, CDR2 FQGTGA. The CDR3 consists of 15 residues. Trimming took 2 bases from V and 0 from J, leaving 8 bases between them.

V gene TRBV4-1 combines with J gene TRBJ2-7, with D unresolved. The CDR3 runs to 15 residues. Trimming cost V 1 base and J 3 bases, with 13 bases left between them. Germline V gene data show CDR1 as MGHRA and CDR2 as YSYEKL. CDR3 amino acids: CASSQASFGGYEQYF. The CDR3 DNA follows: TGCGCCAGCAGCCAAGCCTCCTTCGGCGGCTACGAGCAGTACTTC.

A note on this clone: In the same sample, other DNA sequences code for this CDR3. The chain uses TRBV20-1 and TRBJ2-7; 7 positions match TRBD1. The CDR3 extends over 11 amino acids. The V segment lost 6 bases and the J segment 3 bases; nucleotides outside the gene matches: 2. Germline CDR1 and CDR2: DFQATT and SNEGSKA (reference sequence). The CDR3 protein is CSARDSYEQYF. The DNA for the CDR3 is TGCAGTGCCAGGGACAGCTACGAGCAGTACTTC.

This chain uses TRBV5-1 with TRBJ1-1; D unresolved. V dropped 2 bases and J dropped 1 base, with 9 bases sitting between them. CDR1 is SGHRS, CDR2 YFSETQ, per germline. The CDR3 loop spans 14 amino acids. DNA of the CDR3: TGCGCCAGCAGCTTAGACACAACGAACACTGAAGCTTTCTTT. This sequence encodes CASSLDTTNTEAFF.

In its sample, this clone was seen once. V is TRBV5-1 and J is TRBJ2-5, with TRBD1 identical over 11 bases. The CDR3 is 14 amino acids. The junction had 3 bases not matched to a gene; V was cut back by 4 bases and J by 4 bases. The germline CDR1 and CDR2 sequences are SGHRS and YFSETQ. The DNA of the CDR3 is TGCGCCAGCAGCCCCGGGACAGGGGGAGAGACCCAGTACTTC. Translating gives CASSPGTGGETQYF.